The 10 T cell receptor beta chains listed next were all sequenced from one sample in a study of OX40 agonist ivuxolimab in advanced cancers. The library was prepared using the immunoSEQ multiplex PCR assay. In its TCRdb copy, this immuneACCESS table keeps in-frame sequences only and misses some clones. Where compared with another copy, unresolved V genes explain less than half of these, and the others have no known cause. For this sample there are fewer than 95,000 clones; about 93% appear just once. The ten largest clones represent 0.7% to 0.95% of the sample. The sample consisted of CD4+ or CD8+ T cells sorted from blood, taken in a trial of the OX40 agonist ivuxolimab. Every receptor here comes from an adult with an advanced solid tumor such as melanoma, head and neck, liver or kidney cancer.

J is TRBJ2-4 and V is TRBV6-5, with 7 bases identical to TRBD1. J lost 3 bases, V lost 6 bases, and 5 bases had no gene match. From germline, CDR1 is MNHEY and CDR2 SVGAGI. This CDR3 region has 14 residues. CDR3 coding DNA: TGTGCCAGCAGCCGACAGGGTGTCAAAAACATTCAGTACTTC. Amino acid sequence: CASSRQGVKNIQYF.

The chain links TRBV5-8 to TRBJ2-5; 10 positions match TRBD1. V was clipped by 4 bases and J by 1 base; unmatched bases: 7. In germline, CDR1 is SGHTS, CDR2 YDEGEE. CDR3 length: 16 residues. The CDR3 is CASSIGQGETQETQYF. In DNA form, the CDR3 reads TGTGCCAGCAGCATAGGACAGGGGGAAACCCAAGAGACCCAGTACTTC.

This chain links TRBV6-6 with TRBJ2-7; the D is unclear. Germline V CDR1 and CDR2: MNHNY, SVGAGI (reference sequence). This CDR3 has 14 amino acids. Trimming left V 3 bases short and J 1 base short, with 10 bases between. CDR3 DNA: TGTGCCAGCAGTTATGACCTAACGTCCTACGAGCAGTACTTC. It codes for CASSYDLTSYEQYF.

This chain joins TRBV4-2 and TRBJ2-1; 12 nucleotides line up with TRBD2. The germline CDR1 and CDR2 sequences are LGHNA and YNFKEQ. V shed 3 bases, J shed 5 bases, and the junction held 5 bases outside the gene matches. The CDR3 is made up of 16 amino acids. This chain's CDR3 is CASSHLLAGGNNEQFF. CDR3 coding DNA: TGTGCCAGCAGCCACCTACTAGCGGGAGGAAACAATGAGCAGTTCTTC.

The V and J genes are TRBV7-3 and TRBJ2-2; 7 bases fit TRBD2. The CDR3 loop spans 15 amino acids. The germline V gene has CDR1 SGHTA and CDR2 FQGTGA. With 4 bases clipped from V and 2 bases from J, the junction kept 4 bases outside the gene matches. The CDR3 loop is CASSSGTTNTGELFF. CDR3 nucleotides: TGTGCCAGCAGCTCCGGGACTACCAACACCGGGGAGCTGTTTTTT. The variable domain in full, completed from reference TRBV7-3 and TRBJ2-2, reads GAGVSQTPSNKVTEKGKYVELRCDPISGHTALYWYRQSLGQGPEFLIYFQGTGAADDSGLPNDRFFAVRPEGSVSTLKIQRTERGDSAVYLCASSSGTTNTGELFFGEGSRLTVL.

This clone was seen only a few times. This chain joins TRBV30 and TRBJ1-1; D gene uncertain. CDR1 and CDR2 from the germline V gene are GTSNPN and SVGIG (reference sequence). V lost 1 base, J lost 1 base, and 10 bases lay in between. The length of the CDR3 is 14 residues. The CDR3 coding sequence is TGTGCCTGGAGTGCTGTGGCAGGGAACACTGAAGCTTTCTTT. Protein: CAWSAVAGNTEAFF.

The chain has TRBV5-1 and TRBJ1-6; D is undetermined. The CDR3 runs 16 residues. Trimming took 0 bases from V and 7 from J, leaving 14 bases between them. CDR1 is SGHRS, CDR2 YFSETQ, per germline. In DNA, the CDR3 is TGCGCCAGCAGCTTGGACGGAGACCCGAGGAATTCACCCCTCCACTTT. Translated: CASSLDGDPRNSPLHF.

The chain combines TRBV5-1 with TRBJ2-5; the D gene is possibly TRBD1 (8 bases). The J call may not be correct, given that the DNA end is closer to TRBJ2-7. The CDR3 extends over 16 amino acids. The germline V gene has CDR1 SGHRS and CDR2 YFSETQ. Here the CDR3 reads CASSLRYPTGEGEQYF. CDR3 DNA: TGCGCCAGCAGCTTGAGGTACCCGACAGGGGAGGGCGAGCAGTACTTC.

This clone was recorded only once. The rearrangement uses TRBV7-3 and TRBJ2-7; D might be TRBD2 (7 bases). The CDR3 runs to 16 residues. Germline assignment: CDR1 SGHTA and CDR2 FQGTGA. V was shortened by 1 base and J by 2 bases, with 15 bases between the two germline ends. The DNA for the CDR3 is TGTGCCAGCAGCTTAAACGGGGGGCGCGGAGCCTACGAGCAGTACTTC. This translates into CASSLNGGRGAYEQYF.

The chain links TRBV11-2 to TRBJ2-7, with 7 bases lining up with TRBD2. Germline CDR1 and CDR2: SGHAT and FQNNGV. J was trimmed by 5 bases and V by 7 bases; bases with no gene match: 17. The CDR3 extends over 16 amino acids. Here the CDR3 DNA reads TGTGCCAGCACCCTCTCCTTGACGACTAGCTTTCACGAGCAGTACTTC. Translating it yields CASTLSLTTSFHEQYF.